The 30 T cell receptor beta chains below all came from one sample that was sequenced in a study of T cell repertoires in cytomegalovirus infection. TCRdb reprocessed the reads with MiXCR, giving one entry per CDR3 protein. There are about 740,000 distinct CDR3 sequences in the sample; roughly a third occur only once, and about 2.8% lies in the top ten. Source material: PBMCs. The receptors shown here come from a human donor in good health (CMV status not recorded). Some clones in this sample may be carry-over from other donors' samples.

The table lists this clonotype with a few counts. This chain uses TRBV29-1 with TRBJ2-5; D perhaps matches TRBD1 (5 bases). CDR3 length: 13 amino acids. Looked up from germline, CDR1 is SQVTM and CDR2 is ANQGSEA. Trimming took off 6 bases at V and 2 bases at J, with 13 bases between the two ends. The CDR3: CSVPVTDQETQYF. The CDR3 DNA sequence: TGCAGCGTCCCAGTGACAGATCAAGAGACCCAGTACTTC.

CDR3 sequence reads: CASSYPTNRAFF. The DNA for the CDR3 is TGTGCCAGCAGTTACCCAACGAATAGGGCTTTCTTT. The rearrangement uses TRBV6-2 or TRBV6-3 and TRBJ1-1, with D unresolved. The V end was cut by 2 bases, the J end by 11 bases, with 12 bases between. The CDR3 loop spans 12 amino acids. Germline loops: CDR1 MNHEY, CDR2 SVGEGT.

The V and J genes are TRBV28 and TRBJ1-5; D not certain. The CDR3 totals 12 residues. Trimming left V 3 bases short and J 7 bases short, with 7 bases between. Per the germline V gene, CDR1 is MDHEN and CDR2 is SYDVKM. The CDR3 DNA reads TGTGCCAGCAGTTTTGAGAGGCAGCCCCAGCATTTT. Translation gives CASSFERQPQHF.

The chain carries TRBV30 and TRBJ1-5; 12 bases match TRBD1. Germline CDR1 and CDR2: GTSNPN and SVGIG (reference sequence). The V gene end was trimmed by 3 bases and the J gene end by 6 bases; junction bases not matched to a gene: 3. CDR3 length: 14 residues. CDR3 loop: CAWRGQGAGQPQHF. The CDR3 DNA reads TGTGCCTGGAGGGGACAGGGGGCAGGTCAGCCCCAGCATTTT.

The chain combines TRBV20-1 with TRBJ2-7; 13 nucleotides agree with TRBD2. The CDR3 is 17 residues long. Germline values: CDR1 DFQATT, CDR2 SNEGSKA (reference sequence). The V gene end was trimmed by 0 bases and the J gene end by 3 bases; junction bases not matched to a gene: 8. CDR3 DNA: TGCAGTGCTAGAGATTCCCGGACTAGCGGGGGTATCTACGAGCAGTACTTC. It specifies CSARDSRTSGGIYEQYF.

This chain uses TRBV5-6 with TRBJ2-5, with 8 positions matching TRBD1. V shed 3 bases, J shed 5 bases, and the junction held 9 bases outside the gene matches. CDR3 length: 15 residues. CDR1 is SGHDT, CDR2 YYEEEE, per germline. The CDR3 region has the DNA TGTGCCAGCAGCTCCCGACAGGGGCTGCAGGAGACCCAGTACTTC. Protein sequence: CASSSRQGLQETQYF.

The chain uses TRBV7-1 and TRBJ1-5; 7 nucleotides align to TRBD1. TRBV7-1 is an open reading frame whose function is uncertain. With 10 bases clipped from V and 7 bases from J, the junction kept 10 bases outside the gene matches. This CDR3 comprises 13 residues. The CDR3 spells CAITTGDVQPQHF. CDR3 bases: TGTGCCATCACCACAGGGGATGTGCAGCCCCAGCATTTT.

The chain links TRBV28 to TRBJ2-1, with 11 bases that match TRBD2. Looked up from germline, CDR1 is MDHEN and CDR2 is SYDVKM. The CDR3 is made up of 14 amino acids. V trimming: 6 bases; J trimming: 5 bases; junction bases outside the gene matches: 3. The CDR3 spells CASSRLAGNNEQFF. CDR3 nucleotides: TGTGCCAGCAGCAGACTAGCGGGAAACAATGAGCAGTTCTTC.

This clonotype was picked up many times. The chain recombines TRBV5-8 with TRBJ2-1; perhaps TRBD2 as D (12 bases). Trimming removed 2 bases from V and 10 bases from J, with 31 bases in between. Germline V gene lookup returns CDR1 SGHTS and CDR2 YDEGEE. The CDR3 is 19 amino acids. CDR3 region: CASSFGQGAASGRAGEQFF. The CDR3 coding sequence is TGTGCCAGCAGCTTCGGACAGGGGGCGGCTAGCGGGAGGGCAGGCGAGCAGTTCTTC.

The sample holds many counts of this clonotype. V usage is TRBV7-2 and J usage is TRBJ1-3; weak D call: TRBD1 (5 bases). The V gene's germline CDR1 is SGHTA and CDR2 FQGNSA. The CDR3 has 15 residues. V shed 2 bases and J shed 4 bases, with 12 bases lying between them. CDR3 DNA: TGTGCCAGCAGCTTAATAGGGACGCCCGGAAACACCATATATTTT. Its protein is CASSLIGTPGNTIYF.

This clonotype was observed a handful of times. V gene TRBV20-1 combines with J gene TRBJ2-3; TRBD1 or TRBD2 may be the D gene (6 bases each). CDR3 length: 17 residues. V gave up 4 bases and J gave up 2 bases, with 22 bases separating them. Germline loops: CDR1 DFQATT, CDR2 SNEGSKA (reference sequence). CDR3 bases: TGCAGTGCTAACGACCCCAGAGGTTCGGGGGCCACAGATACGCAGTATTTT. It encodes CSANDPRGSGATDTQYF.

This clonotype was observed at least ten times. The V call is TRBV24-1, the J call TRBJ2-5, with TRBD1 matching over 7 bases. V dropped 3 bases and J dropped 7; count of bases not matched to a gene: 13. This CDR3 is built from 16 residues. Germline V gene lookup returns CDR1 KGHDR and CDR2 SFDVKD. CDR3 DNA sequence: TGTGCCACCAGTGATCCGACAGGGACCAAGAGATTGACCCAGTACTTC. Residues: CATSDPTGTKRLTQYF.

This rearrangement joins TRBV11-2 to TRBJ2-6; D perhaps matches TRBD1 (6 bases). Trimming removed 5 bases from V and 0 bases from J, with 11 bases in between. Germline values: CDR1 SGHAT, CDR2 FQNNGV. This CDR3 is 16 amino acids long. The CDR3 loop reads CASSPTGNSGANVLTF. The CDR3 nucleotides are TGTGCCAGCAGCCCCACAGGGAACTCTGGGGCCAACGTCCTGACTTTC.

V and J are TRBV11-2 and TRBJ1-1, with D unresolved. Germline CDR1 is SGHAT and CDR2 is FQNNGV. The CDR3 sequence is 12 residues long. The germline V and J ends were trimmed by 8 bases and 3 bases, with 10 bases remaining between them. CDR3 DNA: TGTGCCAGCTGTGCTGGGGACACTGAAGCTTTCTTT. Protein sequence: CASCAGDTEAFF.

The chain links TRBV10-3 to TRBJ1-2; 9 bases agree with TRBD1. V shed 6 bases, J shed 10 bases, and the junction held 6 bases outside the gene matches. The CDR3 is 12 amino acids. CDR1 and CDR2 from the germline V gene are ENHRY and SYGVKD. CDR3 bases: TGTGCCATCAGAACAGGGGGCGATGTCTACACCTTC. The encoded protein is CAIRTGGDVYTF.

The rearrangement uses TRBV27 and TRBJ2-7, with D maybe TRBD1 (5 bases). Deletions cut 4 bases from V and 7 bases from J, with 11 bases between. This CDR3 has 12 residues. Germline CDR1 reads MNHEY; CDR2 reads SMNVEV (reference sequence). This CDR3 is CASSSPGNEQYF. As DNA, the CDR3 is TGTGCCAGCAGTTCACCAGGGAATGAGCAGTACTTC.

J is TRBJ2-1 and V is TRBV10-3; maybe TRBD2 (5 bases). V was cut by 6 bases and J by 8 bases, with 14 bases left in between. In germline, CDR1 is ENHRY, CDR2 SYGVKD. This CDR3 region has 13 residues. Here the CDR3 reads CAISLVTGYEQFF. The CDR3 region has the DNA TGTGCCATCAGCCTTGTAACGGGATATGAGCAGTTCTTC.

Many counts were recorded for this clonotype. The rearrangement links TRBV6-2 or TRBV6-3 to TRBJ1-5; 9 bases line up with TRBD1. The germline V gene encodes CDR1 MNHEY and CDR2 SVGEGT. J gave up 2 bases and V 1 base, and 0 bases lay outside the gene matches. The CDR3 is 15 residues long. CDR3 sequence reads: CASSYWTGGNQPQHF. CDR3 in DNA: TGTGCCAGCAGTTACTGGACAGGGGGCAATCAGCCCCAGCATTTT.

The CDR3 sequence: CASEPAYSGANVLTF. The CDR3 DNA reads TGTGCCAGCGAACCGGCGTACTCTGGGGCCAACGTCCTGACTTTC. The V call is TRBV28, the J call TRBJ2-6; D unclear. CDR3 length: 15 amino acids. Deletions cut 8 bases from V and 0 bases from J, with 11 bases between. Germline V gives CDR1 MDHEN, CDR2 SYDVKM.

The CDR3 nucleotides read TGTGCCAGCAGCCCGCTAGGGACCGGGACGGGAAACTATGGCTACACCTTC. Its translation: CASSPLGTGTGNYGYTF. The gene calls are TRBV5-6 and TRBJ1-2; tentative D call: TRBD1 (5 bases). Germline-derived CDR1 and CDR2 are SGHDT and YYEEEE. V dropped 4 bases and J dropped 2 bases, with 21 bases sitting between them. The CDR3 spans 17 residues.

Details on this clonotype: One end of the junction does not line up with germline, which may come from a read error. The genes are TRBV7-6 and TRBJ1-5; 11 positions agree with TRBD1. CDR3 length equals 19 residues. Germline V lookup: CDR1 SGHVS, CDR2 FNYEAQ. CDR3 coding DNA: TGTGCCAGCAGCTTAGGACCCGGACAGGGGGCTTCGAGCAATCATCCCCAGAATTTT. Residues: CASSLGPGQGASSNHPQNF.

V gene TRBV27 combines with J gene TRBJ1-3; D is uncertain. V was shortened by 5 bases and J by 2 bases, with 16 bases between the two germline ends. The V gene's germline CDR1 is MNHEY and CDR2 SMNVEV (reference sequence). The CDR3 covers 16 residues. CDR3 nucleotides: TGTGCCAGCAGTGTGGGAGTTCCCGATGCTGGAAACACCATATATTTT. Protein: CASSVGVPDAGNTIYF.

The CDR3 bases are TGTGCCATCAGTGAGACCCTGACTAGCGGTTTGCCAGATACGCAGTATTTT. Translating gives CAISETLTSGLPDTQYF. The rearrangement links TRBV10-3 to TRBJ2-3, with 9 bases identical to TRBD2. Unmatched junction bases numbered 10, after V lost 2 bases and J lost 4 bases. This CDR3 is built from 17 residues. In germline, CDR1 is ENHRY, CDR2 SYGVKD.

This clonotype was detected only a few times. The CDR3 sequence is CASSPVSTDTQYF. CDR3 coding DNA: TGTGCCAGCTCCCCGGTCAGCACAGATACGCAGTATTTT. This chain joins TRBV11-3 and TRBJ2-3; the D is unclear. The CDR3 is 13 amino acids. Looked up from germline, CDR1 is SGHNT and CDR2 is YENEEA. V lost 8 bases and J lost 0, with 9 bases in between.

This clonotype was counted only a few times. The chain has TRBV28 and TRBJ2-5, with D perhaps assigned TRBD1 or TRBD2 (5 bases each). V dropped 6 bases and J dropped 6 bases, with 17 bases sitting between them. CDR1 MDHEN and CDR2 SYDVKM come from the germline V gene. The CDR3 is made up of 14 amino acids. The CDR3 reads CASSLALGRQTQYF. CDR3 nucleotides: TGTGCCAGCAGCTTAGCCTTGGGACGACAGACCCAGTACTTC.

This clonotype was counted between two and nine times. The chain couples TRBV7-9 to TRBJ2-3; a weak D match, TRBD1 (5 bases). CDR1 SEHNR and CDR2 FQNEAQ come from the germline V gene (reference sequence). This CDR3 is 16 amino acids long. V lost 2 bases, J lost 7 bases, and 19 bases lay in between. CDR3: CASSLIRPRGANTQYF. In DNA form, the CDR3 reads TGTGCCAGCAGCTTAATAAGGCCCCGTGGGGCAAATACGCAGTATTTT.

The chain couples TRBV12-3 or TRBV12-4 to TRBJ1-2, with D possibly matching TRBD1 (5 bases). Deletions cut 8 bases from V and 6 bases from J, with 16 bases between. The CDR3 covers 13 residues. CDR3 DNA sequence: TGTGCCAGCCGCTCGCGGGGGATAGATGGCTACACCTTC. This sequence encodes CASRSRGIDGYTF.

The CDR3 loop is CASSILTGSYEQYF. In nucleotides, the CDR3 is TGTGCCAGCAGTATCTTGACAGGGTCCTACGAGCAGTACTTC. The chain has TRBV12-3 or TRBV12-4 and TRBJ2-7; 7 bases match TRBD1. The CDR3 spans 14 residues. V dropped 5 bases and J dropped 1; count of bases not matched to a gene: 5.

CDR3 residues: CASSPFGQNYGYTF. In DNA, the CDR3 is TGTGCCAGCAGCCCTTTCGGTCAGAACTATGGCTACACCTTC. V gene TRBV7-8 combines with J gene TRBJ1-2; no firm D call. The CDR3 is made up of 14 amino acids. Trimming took 5 bases from V and 2 from J, leaving 12 bases between them. Germline V gene lookup returns CDR1 SGHVS and CDR2 FQNEAQ.

This clonotype was seen ten or more times. Here the CDR3 DNA reads TGTGCCAGCAGCCGTTATAACCGCCGCAATCAGCCCCAGCATTTT. Its translation is CASSRYNRRNQPQHF. V is TRBV7-2 and J is TRBJ1-5, with D hard to call. Trimming removed 5 bases from V and 2 bases from J, with 13 bases in between. The CDR3 contains 15 residues. CDR1 SGHTA and CDR2 FQGNSA come from the germline V gene.